Presented here are 21 T cell receptor beta chains from one specimen sequenced in a study of cytomegalovirus exposure and HLA in healthy donors. Assay: immunoSEQ multiplex PCR; the TCRdb copy retains only in-frame clones and omits some. The sample includes roughly 100,000 clones, about 95% of them seen just once. The specimen was PBMCs. The receptors derive from a woman under 30 in good health and CMV-seronegative.

The gene calls are TRBV14 and TRBJ1-2; TRBD1 matches at 8 bases. The CDR3 runs to 15 residues. The germline V gene has CDR1 SGHDN and CDR2 FVKESK. The ends lost 1 base at V and 3 bases at J; junction bases unmatched: 4. CDR3 in DNA: TGTGCCAGCAGCCAAGGGACAGGGTTTTACTATGGCTACACCTTC. It codes for CASSQGTGFYYGYTF.

This rearrangement joins TRBV4-1 to TRBJ2-5, with D perhaps TRBD1 (5 bases). The germline gives CDR1 MGHRA, CDR2 YSYEKL. This CDR3 is built from 17 residues. V lost 1 base and J 5 bases, leaving 20 bases between the germline ends. CDR3 in DNA: TGCGCCAGCAGCCAAGGGCGAACTTCAGGGATGATCGAGACCCAGTACTTC. Amino acid sequence: CASSQGRTSGMIETQYF.

The chain couples TRBV5-1 to TRBJ1-1; TRBD1 is a possible D gene (6 bases). CDR1 and CDR2 from the germline V gene are SGHRS and YFSETQ. This CDR3 has 15 amino acids. Trimming took off 1 base at V and 5 bases at J, with 15 bases between the two ends. The CDR3 sequence is CASSLNPGAQTEAFF. The DNA of the CDR3 is TGCGCCAGCAGCTTGAACCCAGGGGCCCAGACTGAAGCTTTCTTT. The variable domain in full, with the rest retrieved from reference TRBV5-1 and TRBJ1-1, is KAGVTQTPRYLIKTRGQQVTLSCSPISGHRSVSWYQQTPGQGLQFLFEYFSETQRNKGNFPGRFSGRQFSNSRSEMNVSTLELGDSALYLCASSLNPGAQTEAFFGQGTRLTVV.

The V call is TRBV25-1, the J call TRBJ1-1; TRBD1 is a possible D gene (6 bases). Trimming stripped 2 bases from V and 1 base from J, with 14 bases between. CDR1 and CDR2 (germline): MGHDK, SYGVNS. This CDR3 contains 16 residues. The CDR3 DNA is TGTGCCAGCAGTGAAAGGGACACAGGAAGGAACACTGAAGCTTTCTTT. Protein: CASSERDTGRNTEAFF. Full variable domain (missing parts from reference TRBV25-1 and TRBJ1-1): EADIYQTPRYLVIGTGKKITLECSQTMGHDKMYWYQQDPGMELHLIHYSYGVNSTEKGDLSSESTVSRIRTEHFPLTLESARPSHTSQYLCASSERDTGRNTEAFFGQGTRLTVV.

The DNA of the CDR3 is TGTGCCAGCAGTCCCGGGAGGACTAGCTCGAACATTCAGTACTTC. It encodes CASSPGRTSSNIQYF. This chain uses TRBV7-8 with TRBJ2-4; 8 bases are a match to TRBD2. There are 15 residues in the CDR3. The ends lost 6 bases at V and 7 bases at J; junction bases unmatched: 11. Germline CDR1 reads SGHVS; CDR2 reads FQNEAQ.

The rearrangement links TRBV6-4 to TRBJ2-3, with 12 bases aligning to TRBD2. This CDR3 has 16 residues. The V gene end was trimmed by 6 bases and the J gene end by 2 bases; junction bases not matched to a gene: 6. Germline V gene sequence: CDR1 MRHNA, CDR2 SNTAGT. The CDR3 DNA reads TGTGCCAGCAGCACAGGACTAGCGGGATCCACAGATACGCAGTATTTT. This codes for CASSTGLAGSTDTQYF.

This clone was picked up a small number of times. The CDR3 is CASSIRGAYTEAFF. Here the CDR3 DNA reads TGTGCCAGTAGTATCAGGGGAGCGTACACTGAAGCTTTCTTT. The chain uses TRBV19 and TRBJ1-1, with D possibly TRBD1 on 6 matching bases. This CDR3 contains 14 residues. Germline loops: CDR1 LNHDA, CDR2 SQIVND (reference sequence). Trimming took off 3 bases at V and 3 bases at J, with 11 bases between the two ends.

The rearrangement uses TRBV6-1 and TRBJ2-1; D not certain. V was shortened by 2 bases and J by 4 bases, with 15 bases between the two germline ends. The CDR3 runs to 16 residues. Germline V lookup: CDR1 MNHNS, CDR2 SASEGT. The CDR3 sequence: CASSESVQVGYNEQFF. CDR3 sequence (DNA): TGTGCCAGCAGTGAATCGGTCCAGGTTGGTTACAATGAGCAGTTCTTC.

The rearrangement links TRBV2 to TRBJ1-2; TRBD1 matches 8 bases. This CDR3 is 16 amino acids long. CDR1 is SNHLY and CDR2 is FYNNEI in the germline V gene. Trimming at V came to 7 bases and at J to 4 bases, leaving 14 bases not matched to a gene. The CDR3 DNA reads as TGTGCCAGCACCGAGGGACAGGTGGGACTCCCCTATGGCTACACCTTC. Translated, it gives CASTEGQVGLPYGYTF.

The chain combines TRBV5-6 with TRBJ2-7; TRBD2 is a possible D gene (6 bases). The CDR3 contains 12 residues. Germline loops: CDR1 SGHDT, CDR2 YYEEEE. Trimming removed 3 bases at V and 2 bases at J, with 6 bases between. The CDR3 is CASSWGAYEQYF. The CDR3 nucleotides are TGTGCCAGCAGCTGGGGGGCCTACGAGCAGTACTTC.

In DNA form, the CDR3 reads TGTGCCAGCAGTGAAGCCAGAGGGATCGGCAACTATGGCTACACCTTC. It encodes CASSEARGIGNYGYTF. V and J are TRBV6-1 and TRBJ1-2; D is unresolved. The CDR3 totals 16 residues. Germline CDR1 MNHNS, CDR2 SASEGT. Trimming left V 0 bases short and J 2 bases short, with 13 bases between.

The chain carries TRBV7-2 and TRBJ2-3; TRBD2 matches at 13 bases. The germline V gene encodes CDR1 SGHTA and CDR2 FQGNSA. The V and J ends lost 3 bases and 2 bases, in that order; junction bases with no gene match: 8. CDR3 length: 18 residues. CDR3 bases: TGTGCCAGCAGCTTCGACATACTAGCGGGAGGGATCACAGATACGCAGTATTTT. This sequence encodes CASSFDILAGGITDTQYF.

The rearrangement uses TRBV30 and TRBJ1-5; a weak D match, TRBD1 (5 bases). This CDR3 has 13 amino acids. Germline V gives CDR1 GTSNPN, CDR2 SVGIG (reference sequence). V was cut by 1 base and J by 4 bases, with 8 bases left in between. The CDR3 region is CAWSGQKNQPQHF. CDR3 DNA: TGTGCCTGGAGTGGACAGAAAAATCAGCCCCAGCATTTT.

V is TRBV5-4 and J is TRBJ1-4, with a possible D match to TRBD1 (5 bases). V was pared by 0 bases and J by 4 bases, with 10 bases between. In germline, CDR1 is SGHNT, CDR2 YYREEE (reference sequence). The CDR3 length is 15 residues. The CDR3 DNA follows: TGTGCCAGCAGCTTGGGGGGACTGAATAATGAAAAACTGTTTTTT. Translation: CASSLGGLNNEKLFF. Supplemented by reference TRBV5-4 and TRBJ1-4, the full variable domain reads ETGVTQSPTHLIKTRGQQVTLRCSSQSGHNTVSWYQQALGQGPQFIFQYYREEENGRGNFPPRFSGLQFPNYSSELNVNALELDDSALYLCASSLGGLNNEKLFFGSGTQLSVL.

This rearrangement joins TRBV21-1 to TRBJ1-2; the DNA was not used to check the table's D call, TRBD1. TRBV21-1 is described as a pseudogene. CDR3 length: 16 amino acids. The CDR3 spells CASSKRVQGRDYGYTF. CDR3 DNA sequence: TGTGCCAGCAGCAAAAGGGTCCAGGGGCGGGACTATGGCTACACCTTC.

This clone was observed once. The chain links TRBV30 to TRBJ1-3; 8 nucleotides line up with TRBD1. V lost 4 bases to trimming and J lost 1 base; unmatched junction nucleotides: 3. The CDR3 extends over 14 amino acids. Looked up from germline, CDR1 is GTSNPN and CDR2 is SVGIG (reference sequence). The CDR3 loop is CAWNRGESGNTIYF. The CDR3 nucleotides read TGTGCCTGGAACAGGGGGGAGTCTGGAAACACCATATATTTT.

DNA of the CDR3: TGTGCCAGCGGTCTAACCTACGAGCAGTACTTC. It is translated as CASGLTYEQYF. V and J are TRBV6-1 and TRBJ2-7; D call uncertain. V was trimmed by 8 bases and J by 2 bases, leaving 7 bases between them. CDR1 and CDR2 from the germline V gene are MNHNS and SASEGT. The CDR3 is 11 residues long.

This clone was recorded a few times. The V call is TRBV10-1, the J call TRBJ2-7; TRBD2 might be the D (6 bases). The CDR3 contains 14 residues. Germline V gene data show CDR1 as WNHNN and CDR2 as SYGVQD (reference sequence). Deletions cut 6 bases from V and 5 bases from J, with 17 bases between. The CDR3 nucleotides are TGCGCCAGCAGCGGGGGTCCAAAATGGGACGAGCAGTACTTC. It yields the protein CASSGGPKWDEQYF.

The V gene is TRBV7-9, the J gene TRBJ2-3, with TRBD2 identical over 9 bases. V trimming: 6 bases; J trimming: 2 bases; junction bases outside the gene matches: 9. Germline CDR1 and CDR2: SEHNR and FQNEAQ (reference sequence). The CDR3 runs to 16 residues. The DNA of the CDR3 is TGTGCCAGCAGTCCCCGACTAGCGGCATCCACAGATACGCAGTATTTT. It is translated as CASSPRLAASTDTQYF.

For the CDR3, the DNA is TGCGCCAGCAGAGACAGGGTCTTGTTTTCTGGGGCCAACGTCCTGACTTTC. This encodes CASRDRVLFSGANVLTF. V usage is TRBV5-1 and J usage is TRBJ2-6; 7 bases match TRBD1. CDR1 and CDR2 (germline): SGHRS, YFSETQ. J was trimmed by 1 base and V by 5 bases; bases with no gene match: 9. CDR3 length: 17 residues. Together with reference TRBV5-1 and TRBJ2-6, the CDR3 gives the full variable domain: KAGVTQTPRYLIKTRGQQVTLSCSPISGHRSVSWYQQTPGQGLQFLFEYFSETQRNKGNFPGRFSGRQFSNSRSEMNVSTLELGDSALYLCASRDRVLFSGANVLTFGAGSRLTVL.

The chain joins TRBV14 to TRBJ1-2, with D tentatively TRBD1 (6 bases). The germline V and J ends were trimmed by 0 bases and 6 bases, with 20 bases remaining between them. Germline CDR1 SGHDN, CDR2 FVKESK. The CDR3 totals 17 residues. CDR3 DNA: TGTGCCAGCAGCCAAGAAAGGCCCCACAGGGATTGGGATGGCTACACCTTC. This translates into CASSQERPHRDWDGYTF.